The 6 T cell receptor beta chains presented below share a single source sample, sequenced in a study of CD8+ T cells in alopecia areata. Following extraction, RNA underwent reverse transcription to cDNA, which served as the sequencing template. The table came from immunoSEQ multiplex PCR; TCRdb's copy has only in-frame clones and leaves some out. Among 250,000 to 350,000 clones, approximately 60% were seen once, and the ten largest hold around 0.92%. Treatment described: oral pan-JAK inhibitor, 5-10 mg twice daily. Sequencing was performed on CD4+ T cells sorted from blood, taken between weeks 51 and 54, from a patient treated with tofacitinib. Receptors were obtained from a human donor with alopecia areata.

This chain joins TRBV15 and TRBJ1-2; the D is unclear. The CDR3 has 13 amino acids. Trimming pared 8 bases from V and 2 bases from J, leaving 12 bases between. Germline V CDR1 and CDR2: LNHNV, YYDKDF (reference sequence). CDR3 DNA: TGTGCCACCGCCCCAACGCCAAACTATGGCTACACCTTC. Its protein is CATAPTPNYGYTF.

The chain's CDR3 is CASSLTSRLAKNIQYF. The CDR3 DNA reads as TGCGCCAGCAGCCTTACTAGTCGACTAGCCAAAAACATTCAGTACTTC. The chain is built from TRBV5-1 and TRBJ2-4; tentative D call: TRBD2 (5 bases). Germline lookup yields CDR1 SGHRS and CDR2 YFSETQ. This CDR3 has 16 residues. Trimming cost V 4 bases and J 0 bases, with 14 bases left between them.

The V gene is TRBV5-6, the J gene TRBJ2-4; weak D call: TRBD1 (6 bases). The CDR3 covers 14 residues. The V end was cut by 0 bases, the J end by 10 bases, with 14 bases between. Germline V gives CDR1 SGHDT, CDR2 YYEEEE. The CDR3, as DNA: TGTGCCAGCAGCTTGGGGCGACAGGTTCCGATTCAGTACTTC. The encoded protein is CASSLGRQVPIQYF.

The rearrangement joins TRBV10-3 to TRBJ1-1, with 10 bases fitting TRBD1. The V gene end was trimmed by 2 bases and the J gene end by 5 bases; junction bases not matched to a gene: 8. The CDR3 is 16 residues long. The germline V gene encodes CDR1 ENHRY and CDR2 SYGVKD. CDR3 DNA: TGTGCCATCAGTGAGAGGCCGGGACAGGGGAAGACTGAAGCTTTCTTT. Amino acid sequence: CAISERPGQGKTEAFF.

This clone has a handful of counts. V and J are TRBV29-1 and TRBJ2-1; a weak D match, TRBD2 (6 bases). V was cut by 3 bases and J by 4 bases, with 13 bases left in between. Germline V gene lookup returns CDR1 SQVTM and CDR2 ANQGSEA. This CDR3 contains 14 residues. The chain's CDR3 is CSVDRLAIYNEQFF. The CDR3 nucleotides are TGCAGCGTTGATAGGCTAGCGATTTACAATGAGCAGTTCTTC.

This chain connects TRBV7-2 to TRBJ2-1, with D maybe TRBD1 (6 bases). The CDR3 runs 13 residues. CDR1 SGHTA and CDR2 FQGNSA come from the germline V gene. V lost 1 base and J 9 bases, leaving 10 bases between the germline ends. As DNA, the CDR3 is TGTGCCAGCAGCTTAGATCAGGGGATTGAGCAGTTCTTC. Translation: CASSLDQGIEQFF.